This T cell receptor beta chain is drawn from a study of T-cell reconstitution after alpha-beta-depleted transplantation in children (dated by TCRdb to 2016 to 2018). Broadly, across the study: Using TCR repertoire profiling, the study followed T-cell immune reconstitution in a quantitative way in children after TCRalphabeta/CD19-depleted allogeneic hematopoietic cell transplantation. Summary of the overall study and its limitations: In some patients, the high TCRbeta diversity seen at day 60 was put down to recipient T cells and intrathymic progenitors that had survived conditioning. About two months after transplant, the apparently early recovery of alphabetaT-cell counts reportedly depended on just several hundred clones that had expanded rapidly and came from non-depleted graft cells. Over the following months the frequencies of hyperexpanded clones went down, and after one year T-cell counts and TCRbeta diversity were mostly credited to newly produced T cells.

The CDR3 holds 15 amino acids from the cysteine to the phenylalanine. The kept DNA is CDR3 alone, 45 bases in frame from the first base. V is pared back by 0 bases and J by 6 bases, with 11 bases lying between the germline termini. CDR1 and CDR2 are read off the germline V gene (reference sequence) as LGHDT and YNNKEL. The library came from PCR. The instrument given in TCRdb is Illumina HiSeq 2500. Molecular barcoding was employed in the preparation of TCR libraries, with unique molecular identifiers being used to normalize TCRbeta repertoire quantification. The raw public reads went through TCRdb reprocessing: fastp at Q25, MiXCR clone calling, in-frame beta chains kept. Rows are combined by CDR3 protein, so each entry shows the most common genes and DNA. Within this sample are some 440,000 distinct CDR3 sequences, with about a sixth of them counted one time only. Of the sample, less than 30% is held by the ten largest clones.

This clonotype was recorded a few times. Its antigen is still unknown. The sample holds no much larger clone one base away, and base qualities are not on file. The treatment or condition tag for this specimen amounts to: allogeneic hematopoietic cell transplantation with graft depleted of TCRalphabeta T cells and CD19 B cells. The transplant recipients were children given TCRalphabeta/CD19-depleted allogeneic hematopoietic cell grafts. This TCR came from a boy under two years old who had a stem cell transplant for Wiskott-Aldrich syndrome, so the T cells may come from the graft donor. The V and J genes are TRBV3-1 and TRBJ2-2; too little of a D gene remains to name it. Specimen: PBMCs, mostly from graft donor cells, collected 360 days after TCRalphabeta/CD19-depleted stem cell transplant. The CDR3 has the sequence CASSQELKAPGELFF. The DNA sequence is as follows: TGTGCCAGCAGCCAAGAACTGAAAGCGCCCGGGGAGCTGTTTTTT.